This TCR beta chain was profiled in a study of brain T cells in children with intractable seizures. The time point denotes: blood from clinic visit 5 months post-surgery; TSC patient then seizure free. The sequenced cases were selected for having the highest brain T cell transcript signatures. Before surgery, patients took at least one anti-epileptic drug. Assay: immunoSEQ multiplex PCR; the TCRdb copy retains only in-frame clones and omits some. The repertoire holds hundreds of thousands of clones, with about 93% as singletons. The V gene's germline CDR1 is SGHRS and CDR2 YFSETQ. The CDR3 runs to 14 residues. The V and J ends lost 4 bases and 2 bases, in that order; junction bases with no gene match: 3.

This sample comprised peripheral blood, obtained 4 to 5 months after surgery. The TCR comes from a boy in the first two years of life with tuberous sclerosis and intractable seizures. The V call is TRBV5-1, the J call TRBJ2-7; TRBD2 aligns across 10 bases. CDR3 sequence reads: CASSPSGGPYEQYF. CDR3 sequence (DNA): TGCGCCAGCAGCCCTAGCGGGGGCCCCTACGAGCAGTACTTC.